Below, one T cell receptor beta chain is given with its context. The data were taken from a study of CD8 T cells in Susac syndrome. Random-hexamer reverse transcription was applied to about 0.5 to 1 ug RNA. The authors amplified TCR beta CDR3 across 54 Vbeta and 13 Jbeta using immunoSEQ multiplex PCR. TCRdb itself ran the immunoSEQ multiplex PCR reads through MiXCR, one entry per CDR3 protein. The sample includes about 120,000 distinct CDR3 sequences, 85% to 95% seen only once; the top ten take over 0.1%. This TCR was sampled from a human donor in good health. Source material: CD8+ T cells from PBMCs.

DNA of the CDR3: TGTGCCAGCATAGGTAGGGATGAGCAGTTCTTC. It is translated as CASIGRDEQFF. This chain joins TRBV25-1 and TRBJ2-1; no clear D gene. Germline V gene data show CDR1 as MGHDK and CDR2 as SYGVNS. V gave up 7 bases and J gave up 8 bases, with 9 bases separating them. The CDR3 extends over 11 amino acids.